Sequencing of this T cell receptor beta chain was carried out in a study of cytomegalovirus exposure and HLA in healthy donors. The primer mix had 60 Vbeta and 13 Jbeta primers. The assay was immunoSEQ multiplex PCR, and TCRdb's table has in-frame clones only and misses some. This table holds tens of thousands of clones, about 72% found once. V was trimmed by 3 bases and J by 6 bases, leaving 8 bases between them. CDR3 length: 11 residues. Germline V gives CDR1 SQVTM, CDR2 ANQGSEA. This chain uses TRBV29-1 with TRBJ1-2; D is unclear. The TCR originated in a woman aged 25-40 years in good health and CMV-seropositive. Sample: PBMCs. CDR3 loop: CSVDSGNGYTF. In nucleotides, the CDR3 is TGCAGCGTTGATTCGGGGAATGGCTACACCTTC.